The next 27 T cell receptor beta chains were all read from a single sample in a study of Ad26.COV2.S vaccination and SARS-CoV-2 variants. Treatment in this sample: over 15 received Ad26.COV2.S at low or high dose, single or two shots; about five received placebo; per-sample allocation not given. Following the first vaccine or placebo injection, samples were taken on day 63. Sequencing was performed with immunoSEQ multiplex PCR; in TCRdb, only in-frame clones are kept and a portion is missing. The sample consists of around 450,000 clones, roughly 89% of them appearing once. The sample in question was peripheral blood, obtained in a trial of Ad26.COV2.S vaccine versus placebo. The receptors were gathered from a person between 18 and 59 years old who received the Ad26.COV2.S COVID-19 vaccine or a placebo.

The chain couples TRBV18 to TRBJ2-3, with D unresolved. Trimming shortened V by 2 bases and J by 2 bases, and 8 bases separated the two germline ends. The CDR3 runs to 14 residues. CDR1 is KGHSH and CDR2 is LQKENI in the germline V gene. The CDR3 DNA reads TGTGCCAGCTCACCAAGGACCTACACAGATACGCAGTATTTT. This encodes CASSPRTYTDTQYF. Variable domain in full (rest from reference TRBV18 and TRBJ2-3): NAGVMQNPRHLVRRRGQEARLRCSPMKGHSHVYWYRQLPEEGLKFMVYLQKENIIDESGMPKERFSAEFPKEGPSILRIQQVVRGDSAAYFCASSPRTYTDTQYFGPGTRLTVL.

V gene TRBV19 combines with J gene TRBJ1-5, with a tentative D call TRBD1 (5 bases). This CDR3 spans 15 amino acids. Germline values: CDR1 LNHDA, CDR2 SQIVND (reference sequence). V gave up 4 bases and J gave up 2 bases, with 12 bases separating them. The CDR3 is CASSRRGIRNQPQHF. CDR3 sequence (DNA): TGTGCCAGTAGTAGAAGGGGAATACGCAATCAGCCCCAGCATTTT.

This chain links TRBV6-6 with TRBJ1-2, with a weak D call TRBD1 (5 bases). With 2 bases removed from V and 0 bases from J, the gap between germline ends came to 10 bases. Per germline, CDR1 MNHNY and CDR2 SVGAGI (reference sequence). The length of the CDR3 is 15 residues. The CDR3 nucleotides read TGTGCCAGCAGTTACAATAGGGGTCCTAACTATGGCTACACCTTC. It translates to CASSYNRGPNYGYTF.

This clone appeared a single time. The chain joins TRBV7-9 to TRBJ1-1, with 7 bases fitting TRBD1. The junction had 13 bases not matched to a gene; V was cut back by 5 bases and J by 7 bases. The CDR3 totals 15 residues. Per germline, CDR1 SEHNR and CDR2 FQNEAQ (reference sequence). The CDR3 DNA is TGTGCCAGCAGCGGCCCCGGGACAGCTCACGGTGAAGCTTTCTTT. This translates into CASSGPGTAHGEAFF.

The chain uses TRBV29-1 and TRBJ2-1, with D possibly TRBD1 on 6 matching bases. This CDR3 comprises 14 residues. Germline CDR1 SQVTM, CDR2 ANQGSEA. Trimming shortened V by 6 bases and J by 2 bases, and 14 bases separated the two germline ends. The CDR3 nucleotides read TGCAGCGTGGAAACAGGGAGCCCCTACAATGAGCAGTTCTTC. Protein product: CSVETGSPYNEQFF.

The rearrangement links TRBV19 to TRBJ2-2; TRBD1 or TRBD2 may be the D gene (6 bases each). CDR1 and CDR2 (germline): LNHDA, SQIVND (reference sequence). V lost 9 bases to trimming and J lost 7 bases, with 21 bases between them. CDR3 length equals 15 residues. CDR3 coding DNA: TGTGCCAGCTACCCTCGGGGGCTGGGTGGCGGGGAGCTGTTTTTT. Residues: CASYPRGLGGGELFF.

The chain links TRBV7-2 to TRBJ1-2; D may be TRBD1 (5 bases). Germline CDR1 is SGHTA and CDR2 is FQGNSA. CDR3 length: 14 amino acids. With 0 bases removed from V and 8 bases from J, the gap between germline ends came to 13 bases. The CDR3 sequence: CASSLAGTAPGYTF. For the CDR3, the DNA is TGTGCCAGCAGCTTAGCCGGGACGGCGCCCGGCTACACCTTC. Full variable domain (missing parts from reference TRBV7-2 and TRBJ1-2): GAGVSQSPSNKVTEKGKDVELRCDPISGHTALYWYRQSLGQGLEFLIYFQGNSAPDKSGLPSDRFSAERTGGSVSTLTIQRTQQEDSAVYLCASSLAGTAPGYTFGSGTRLTVV.

The chain combines TRBV20-1 with TRBJ2-2; 7 bases fit TRBD2. CDR3 size: 17 residues. Germline V lookup: CDR1 DFQATT, CDR2 SNEGSKA (reference sequence). V gave up 3 bases and J gave up 6 bases; unmatched junction bases: 16. The CDR3 loop is CSASWVQGRGGSGELFF. The CDR3 DNA reads as TGCAGTGCTAGTTGGGTTCAGGGACGGGGAGGGTCCGGGGAGCTGTTTTTT.

The CDR3 DNA reads TGTGCCAGCAGTCTTACGACAGGTTCCTACGAGCAGTACTTC. Its translation: CASSLTTGSYEQYF. The chain joins TRBV28 to TRBJ2-7; TRBD1 might be the D (6 bases). This CDR3 has 14 residues. The ends were cut back, 5 bases at V and 1 base at J, with 12 bases in the middle. Germline V CDR1 and CDR2: MDHEN, SYDVKM. Supplemented by reference TRBV28 and TRBJ2-7, the full variable domain reads DVKVTQSSRYLVKRTGEKVFLECVQDMDHENMFWYRQDPGLGLRLIYFSYDVKMKEKGDIPEGYSVSREKKERFSLILESASTNQTSMYLCASSLTTGSYEQYFGPGTRLTVT.

The chain couples TRBV10-2 to TRBJ1-2; 8 nucleotides match TRBD1. V dropped 7 bases and J dropped 4; count of bases not matched to a gene: 5. The CDR3 is made up of 13 amino acids. Germline V CDR1 and CDR2: WSHSY, SAAADI. CDR3 sequence: CASKDRATYGYTF. In DNA form, the CDR3 reads TGCGCCAGCAAGGACAGGGCTACCTATGGCTACACCTTC.

The rearrangement joins TRBV14 to TRBJ2-1; D possibly corresponds to TRBD1 (5 bases). CDR1 and CDR2 (germline): SGHDN, FVKESK. V lost 4 bases and J lost 9, with 16 bases in between. CDR3 length equals 14 residues. This CDR3 reads CASSLSRERSEQFF. The CDR3 DNA is TGTGCCAGCAGCCTATCCAGGGAAAGAAGTGAGCAGTTCTTC.

This chain joins TRBV9 and TRBJ2-3, with 8 bases matching TRBD1. Per the germline V gene, CDR1 is SGDLS and CDR2 is YYNGEE. Trimming took 9 bases from V and 6 from J; bases not matched to a gene: 9. This CDR3 is 13 amino acids long. In DNA form, the CDR3 reads TGTGCCACTGCCAGGGGGCCGGCGGATACGCAGTATTTT. Protein sequence: CATARGPADTQYF.

This chain connects TRBV7-2 to TRBJ1-5; a weak D match, TRBD1 (5 bases). In germline, CDR1 is SGHTA, CDR2 FQGNSA. This CDR3 is 13 amino acids long. With 4 bases removed from V and 8 bases from J, the gap between germline ends came to 12 bases. CDR3 residues: CASSSPGGKPQHF. The CDR3 DNA reads TGTGCCAGCAGCTCACCGGGGGGGAAGCCCCAGCATTTT.

The rearrangement links TRBV18 to TRBJ1-5; D remains ambiguous. Per the germline V gene, CDR1 is KGHSH and CDR2 is LQKENI. Trimming left V 4 bases short and J 0 bases short, with 13 bases between. The CDR3 sequence is 16 residues long. CDR3 in DNA: TGTGCCAGCTCACGGGTAGACCGATATAGCAATCAGCCCCAGCATTTT. This encodes CASSRVDRYSNQPQHF.

The chain employs TRBV2 and TRBJ2-3; unclear D gene. Germline values: CDR1 SNHLY, CDR2 FYNNEI. The CDR3 has 12 residues. V lost 3 bases and J lost 3, with 4 bases in between. The CDR3 coding sequence is TGTGCCAGCAGTGAGGGGACAGATACGCAGTATTTT. Encoded protein: CASSEGTDTQYF. The full variable domain, completed using reference TRBV2 and TRBJ2-3, is EPEVTQTPSHQVTQMGQEVILRCVPISNHLYFYWYRQILGQKVEFLVSFYNNEISEKSEIFDDQFSVERPDGSNFTLKIRSTKLEDSAMYFCASSEGTDTQYFGPGTRLTVL.

The CDR3: CASSQWDRGSYEQYF. The CDR3 bases are TGTGCCAGCAGCCAGTGGGACAGGGGCTCCTACGAGCAGTACTTC. The genes are TRBV3-1 (or the pseudogene TRBV3-2) and TRBJ2-7; 10 bases are shared with TRBD1. This CDR3 contains 15 residues. Germline V gives CDR1 LGHDT, CDR2 YNNKEL (reference sequence). Trimming at V came to 3 bases and at J to 0 bases, leaving 2 bases not matched to a gene.

In this sample, this clone turned up once. The rearrangement joins TRBV5-6 to TRBJ1-2; D remains unclear. CDR1 SGHDT and CDR2 YYEEEE come from the germline V gene. The CDR3 totals 13 residues. Trimming cost V 1 base and J 8 bases, with 12 bases left between them. The CDR3 region has the DNA TGTGCCAGCAGCTTGAGCCTAGCGGGGGGCTACACCTTC. As protein: CASSLSLAGGYTF.

This chain uses TRBV5-4 with TRBJ1-2; D remains unclear. The CDR3 loop spans 14 amino acids. The V gene lost 0 bases and the J gene lost 3 bases, with 9 bases spanning the gap. Germline-derived CDR1 and CDR2 are SGHNT and YYREEE (reference sequence). The CDR3 loop is CASSLGAGDYGYTF. The DNA of the CDR3 is TGTGCCAGCAGCTTGGGGGCGGGCGACTATGGCTACACCTTC. The full variable domain, with the rest looked up from reference TRBV5-4 and TRBJ1-2, is ETGVTQSPTHLIKTRGQQVTLRCSSQSGHNTVSWYQQALGQGPQFIFQYYREEENGRGNFPPRFSGLQFPNYSSELNVNALELDDSALYLCASSLGAGDYGYTFGSGTRLTVV.

The chain carries TRBV6-2 or TRBV6-3 and TRBJ1-1, with a tentative D call TRBD1 (5 bases). The CDR3 spans 16 residues. Trimming took off 2 bases at V and 0 bases at J, with 13 bases between the two ends. Germline CDR1 is MNHEY and CDR2 is SVGEGT. This CDR3 reads CASSYRGVQVNTEAFF. In DNA, the CDR3 is TGTGCCAGCAGTTACCGGGGTGTACAGGTGAACACTGAAGCTTTCTTT.

This clone turned up a few times. This rearrangement joins TRBV11-2 to TRBJ1-6, with unresolved D. This CDR3 has 13 residues. CDR1 is SGHAT and CDR2 is FQNNGV in the germline V gene. Deletions cut 6 bases from V and 2 bases from J, with 5 bases between. The CDR3 coding sequence is TGTGCCAGCAGTATTACCTATAATTCACCCCTCCACTTT. It yields the protein CASSITYNSPLHF.

This clone was recorded once. This chain uses TRBV5-4 with TRBJ1-6; D is possibly TRBD1 (6 bases). Germline V gives CDR1 SGHNT, CDR2 YYREEE (reference sequence). Trimming stripped 4 bases from V and 8 bases from J, with 16 bases between. The CDR3 consists of 15 residues. CDR3 in amino acids: CASSPLQGQDSPLHF. CDR3 DNA sequence: TGTGCCAGCAGCCCACTCCAGGGGCAAGATTCACCCCTCCACTTT. Drawing the rest from reference TRBV5-4 and TRBJ1-6, the complete variable domain is ETGVTQSPTHLIKTRGQQVTLRCSSQSGHNTVSWYQQALGQGPQFIFQYYREEENGRGNFPPRFSGLQFPNYSSELNVNALELDDSALYLCASSPLQGQDSPLHFGNGTRLTVT.

CDR3 nucleotides: TGTGCCAGCAGCCCCATCGGGGGGGGTAATCAGCCCCAGCATTTT. It encodes CASSPIGGGNQPQHF. The rearrangement uses TRBV5-5 and TRBJ1-5, with D maybe TRBD1 (5 bases). The CDR3 spans 15 residues. Per the germline V gene, CDR1 is SGHKS and CDR2 is YYEKEE (reference sequence). V lost 4 bases and J 4 bases, leaving 15 bases between the germline ends.

The genes are TRBV5-1 and TRBJ1-1; D gene ambiguous. V was cut by 1 base and J by 6 bases, with 16 bases left in between. The CDR3 has 15 amino acids. Per germline, CDR1 SGHRS and CDR2 YFSETQ. CDR3 region: CASSLFAVEGPEAFF. DNA of the CDR3: TGCGCCAGCAGCTTGTTCGCAGTAGAGGGCCCTGAAGCTTTCTTT.

This chain connects TRBV5-1 to TRBJ1-6, with 7 bases lining up with TRBD1. The CDR3 contains 14 residues. Unmatched junction bases numbered 8, after V lost 4 bases and J lost 10 bases. Germline V gene lookup returns CDR1 SGHRS and CDR2 YFSETQ. The CDR3 sequence is CASSKQGIGSPLHF. CDR3 coding DNA: TGCGCCAGCAGCAAACAGGGGATTGGGTCACCCCTCCACTTT. The whole variable domain, remainder taken from reference TRBV5-1 and TRBJ1-6, is KAGVTQTPRYLIKTRGQQVTLSCSPISGHRSVSWYQQTPGQGLQFLFEYFSETQRNKGNFPGRFSGRQFSNSRSEMNVSTLELGDSALYLCASSKQGIGSPLHFGNGTRLTVT.

The J gene is TRBJ2-1, the V gene TRBV19, with a possible D match to TRBD1 (6 bases). V lost 6 bases to trimming and J lost 3 bases, with 15 bases between them. The CDR3 spans 15 residues. Germline V CDR1 and CDR2: LNHDA, SQIVND (reference sequence). The chain's CDR3 is CASRAPGTLYNEQFF. The CDR3 DNA sequence: TGTGCCAGTAGGGCTCCTGGGACACTCTACAATGAGCAGTTCTTC.

The chain combines TRBV6-5 with TRBJ2-2; D unresolved. The CDR3 is made up of 14 amino acids. Germline V gene data show CDR1 as MNHEY and CDR2 as SVGAGI. Trimming removed 6 bases at V and 5 bases at J, with 13 bases between. In DNA form, the CDR3 reads TGTGCCAGCAGCCAACCACGATCGACCGGGGAGCTGTTTTTT. This gives the protein CASSQPRSTGELFF.

On this clone itself: Within the sample, other DNA sequences also encode this same CDR3. This chain links TRBV28 with TRBJ1-2, with 10 bases matching TRBD1. This CDR3 region has 12 residues. The germline gives CDR1 MDHEN, CDR2 SYDVKM. This CDR3 is CATGDRGYGYTF. Here the CDR3 DNA reads TGTGCGACCGGGGACAGGGGCTATGGCTACACCTTC.